This paragraph reports one T cell receptor (beta chain). Its binding antigen is unknown. The entry originates in a study of monozygotic twins with inflammatory bowel disease (dated by TCRdb to between 2018 and 2021). Regarding the complete study: A total of some 30 monozygotic twin pairs were included in the full study, comprising nine German pairs (four IBD-concordant, five IBD-discordant) and 19 IBD-discordant Danish pairs. The search for disease-associated traits relied mainly on comparing IBD patients with their genetically identical healthy co-twins within discordant pairs. Each individual had, on average, about 151 000 unique TCRalpha sequences and 181 000 unique TCRbeta sequences available for analysis.

Libraries came from 5' RACE. Each TCR library was prepared from around 3,200 ng of total RNA. For each sample, cDNA synthesis was carried out in eight separate reactions using SMARTScribe reverse transcriptase. During cDNA synthesis, template switching was used to introduce unique molecular identifiers that contained a 6-nucleotide sample barcode. Amplification of TCRalpha and TCRbeta cDNA involved two nested PCRs of approximately 17 and 9 cycles, and each PCR was followed by bead purification. Before amplification, the cDNA was treated with uracil DNA-glycosylase and purified using the QIAquick PCR purification kit. The second PCR added Illumina TruSeq-compatible adapters along with sample-specific barcodes. TapeStation and Qubit were used to check library quality and concentration, and approximately 5.5 ng of each library went into the pool. Sequencing of the pooled libraries was done on an Illumina HiSeq2500 single-index Rapid Run using custom sequencing primers and 2 x 100 bp reads. Turning to the authors' computational methods: UMI-based consensus assembly with MiGEC version 1.2.6 was used to correct PCR and sequencing errors. V(D)J alignment, clonotype assembly and CDR3 extraction were performed with MiXCR version 2.1.1. To normalise gene usage, clonotype sharing and MAIT/NKT TCR abundance, the top 1000, 10 000 and 20 000 clonotypes in each sample were analysed. Diversity was computed as the inverse Simpson index with the vegan R package after downsampling to 27 000 UMIs. Statistical testing used paired Mann-Whitney U tests on the discordant twin pairs and applied Benjamini-Hochberg correction for multiple testing. The reads, reprocessed by TCRdb, yield one row per CDR3 protein sequence and no DNA. TCRdb assigned the V and J calls; the authors' analysis was not used. The sample table records approximately 330,000 distinct CDR3 sequences. The ten largest clones add up to over 2% of the sample.

From the germline V gene, CDR1 is KGHSH and CDR2 is LQKENI. The CDR3 runs 13 amino acids, cysteine and phenylalanine included. No DNA was logged. Study-wide conclusions, independent of this receptor: TCRbeta repertoire diversity, by inverse Simpson index, was decreased in IBD patients compared with their healthy co-twins. Concordant and discordant twins showed no difference in repertoire similarity, possibly because of limited statistical power. Because patients received different immunosuppressive treatments, the repertoires may have picked up extra background noise and variability between individuals. The results gave no support for a single strong signal or clonotype linked to IBD. Compared with healthy twins, IBD patients had fewer clonotypes in common with other individuals, a difference most pronounced in patients showing signs of disease activity. Different T cell subtypes could not be distinguished in the analysis.

From each donor, an approximately 2.4 ml peripheral blood sample was drawn into PAXgene tubes and stored at -80 degrees C. Without T cell sorting, total RNA was isolated from whole blood using the PAXgene blood miRNA kit on an automated QIAcube. Peripheral blood from monozygotic twin pairs who were concordant or discordant for inflammatory bowel disease underwent deep TCRalpha and TCRbeta repertoire profiling using unique molecular barcoding. Smoking habits were recorded for all twin pairs, and each individual was classified as a current, former or never smoker. The sample taken for sequencing was blood. The rearranged chain carries TRBV18 and TRBJ2-7; TCRdb's D call of TRBD1 is untestable without DNA. The clonotype originates from a human donor with ulcerative colitis or Crohn's disease, or a healthy co-twin of an affected twin (not recorded which). The CDR3 corresponds to CASSPQAGNEQYF. The variable domain in full, with residues beyond the CDR3 obtained from the reference TRBV18 and TRBJ2-7 genes, is NAGVMQNPRHLVRRRGQEARLRCSPMKGHSHVYWYRQLPEEGLKFMVYLQKENIIDESGMPKERFSAEFPKEGPSILRIQQVVRGDSAAYFCASSPQAGNEQYFGPGTRLTVT.